This T cell receptor beta chain was sequenced during a study of T cell changes during pregnancy in multiple sclerosis. The CDR3 spans 14 residues. Looked up from germline, CDR1 is MNHEY and CDR2 is SMNVEV (reference sequence). V lost 7 bases to trimming and J lost 4 bases; unmatched junction nucleotides: 7. Clones were read by immunoSEQ multiplex PCR, and TCRdb kept only the in-frame ones, dropping some. The sample comprises about 71,000 clones, 75% to 95% of which are singletons, and approximately 5% rests with the top ten. Material: CD8+ T cells from peripheral blood mononuclear cells, obtained before pregnancy. The chain links TRBV27 to TRBJ1-5, with 7 bases identical to TRBD1. This TCR came from a female donor with multiple sclerosis, enrolled in a pregnancy study. The CDR3, as DNA: TGTGCCAGCACACCTACAGGGGCTAATCAGCCCCAGCATTTT. Translating it yields CASTPTGANQPQHF.